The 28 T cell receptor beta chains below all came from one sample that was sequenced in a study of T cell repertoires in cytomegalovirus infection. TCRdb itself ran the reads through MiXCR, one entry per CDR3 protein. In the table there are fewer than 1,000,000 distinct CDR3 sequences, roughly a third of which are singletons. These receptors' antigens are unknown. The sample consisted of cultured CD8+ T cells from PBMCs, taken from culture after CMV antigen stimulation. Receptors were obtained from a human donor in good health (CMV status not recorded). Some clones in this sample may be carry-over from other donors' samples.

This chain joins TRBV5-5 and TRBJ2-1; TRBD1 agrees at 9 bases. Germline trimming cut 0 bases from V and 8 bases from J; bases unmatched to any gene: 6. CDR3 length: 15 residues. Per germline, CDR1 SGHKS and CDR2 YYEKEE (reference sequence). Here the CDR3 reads CASSLGDRDVDEQFF. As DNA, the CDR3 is TGTGCCAGCAGCTTGGGGGACAGGGACGTCGATGAGCAGTTCTTC. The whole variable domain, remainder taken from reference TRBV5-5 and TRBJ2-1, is DAGVTQSPTHLIKTRGQQVTLRCSPISGHKSVSWYQQVLGQGPQFIFQYYEKEERGRGNFPDRFSARQFPNYSSELNVNALLLGDSALYLCASSLGDRDVDEQFFGPGTRLTVL.

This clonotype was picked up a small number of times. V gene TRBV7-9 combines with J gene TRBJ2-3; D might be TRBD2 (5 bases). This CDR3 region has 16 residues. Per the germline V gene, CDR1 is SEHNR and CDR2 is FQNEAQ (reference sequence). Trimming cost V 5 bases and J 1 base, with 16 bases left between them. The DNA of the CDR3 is TGTGCCAGCAGCCTCATTGAACCCGGGGGCACAGATACGCAGTATTTT. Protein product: CASSLIEPGGTDTQYF. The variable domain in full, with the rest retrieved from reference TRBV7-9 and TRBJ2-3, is DTGVSQNPRHKITKRGQNVTFRCDPISEHNRLYWYRQTLGQGPEFLTYFQNEAQLEKSRLLSDRFSAERPKGSFSTLEIQRTEQGDSAMYLCASSLIEPGGTDTQYFGPGTRLTVL.

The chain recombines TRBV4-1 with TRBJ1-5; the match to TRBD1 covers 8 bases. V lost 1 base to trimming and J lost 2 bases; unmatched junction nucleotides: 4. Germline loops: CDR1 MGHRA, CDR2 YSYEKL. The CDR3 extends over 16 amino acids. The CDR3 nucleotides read TGCGCCAGCAGCCAAGGACAGGGGACGGGCAATCAGCCCCAGCATTTT. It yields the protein CASSQGQGTGNQPQHF.

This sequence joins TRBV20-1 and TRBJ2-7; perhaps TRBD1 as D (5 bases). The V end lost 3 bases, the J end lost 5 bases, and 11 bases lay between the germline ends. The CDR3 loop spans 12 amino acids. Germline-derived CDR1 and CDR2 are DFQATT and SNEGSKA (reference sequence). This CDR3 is CSARPGFHEQYF. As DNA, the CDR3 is TGCAGTGCTAGGCCAGGGTTCCACGAGCAGTACTTC.

CDR3 region: CASSPVWGYRETQYF. The CDR3 nucleotides read TGTGCCAGCAGCCCGGTGTGGGGGTATAGAGAGACCCAGTACTTC. This chain uses TRBV27 with TRBJ2-5; D is perhaps TRBD1 or TRBD2 (5 bases each). Germline V gene data show CDR1 as MNHEY and CDR2 as SMNVEV (reference sequence). V shed 6 bases and J shed 4 bases, with 18 bases lying between them. The CDR3 spans 15 residues.

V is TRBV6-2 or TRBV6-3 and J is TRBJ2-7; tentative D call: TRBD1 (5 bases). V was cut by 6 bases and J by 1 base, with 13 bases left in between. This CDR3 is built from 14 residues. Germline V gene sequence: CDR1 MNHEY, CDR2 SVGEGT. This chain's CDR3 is CASRRTQDSYEQYF. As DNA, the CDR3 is TGTGCCAGCAGAAGAACACAGGATTCCTACGAGCAGTACTTC.

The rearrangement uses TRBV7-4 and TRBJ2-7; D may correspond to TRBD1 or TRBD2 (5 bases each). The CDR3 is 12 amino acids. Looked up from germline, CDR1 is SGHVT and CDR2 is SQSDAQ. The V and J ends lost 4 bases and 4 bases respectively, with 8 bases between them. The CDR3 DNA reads TGTGCCAGCAGCTCCGAGGGGTACGAGCAGTACGTC. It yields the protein CASSSEGYEQYV.

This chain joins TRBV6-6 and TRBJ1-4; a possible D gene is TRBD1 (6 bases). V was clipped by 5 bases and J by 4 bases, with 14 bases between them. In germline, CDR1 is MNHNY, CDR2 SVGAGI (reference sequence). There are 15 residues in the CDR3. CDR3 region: CASSRTATDNEKLFF. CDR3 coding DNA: TGTGCCAGCAGTAGGACAGCAACTGATAATGAAAAACTGTTTTTT.

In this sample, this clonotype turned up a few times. The CDR3 DNA follows: TGTGCCAGCAGTTTCCCAGACTTCTCTGGAAACACCATATATTTT. It encodes CASSFPDFSGNTIYF. The rearrangement links TRBV27 to TRBJ1-3; D unclear. The CDR3 runs to 15 residues. V dropped 3 bases and J dropped 0 bases, with 9 bases sitting between them. Germline V gene lookup returns CDR1 MNHEY and CDR2 SMNVEV (reference sequence).

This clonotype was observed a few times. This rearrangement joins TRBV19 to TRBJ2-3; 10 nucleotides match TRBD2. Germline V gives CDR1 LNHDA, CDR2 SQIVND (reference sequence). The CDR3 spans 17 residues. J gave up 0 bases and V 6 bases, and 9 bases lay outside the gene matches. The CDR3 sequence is CASRSFPGLASTDTQYF. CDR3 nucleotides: TGTGCCAGTAGGTCGTTTCCGGGACTAGCGAGCACAGATACGCAGTATTTT.

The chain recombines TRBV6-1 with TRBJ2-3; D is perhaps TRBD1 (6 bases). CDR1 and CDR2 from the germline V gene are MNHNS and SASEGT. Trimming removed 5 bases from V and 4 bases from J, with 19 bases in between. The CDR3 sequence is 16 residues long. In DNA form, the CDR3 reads TGTGCCAGCAGTCCGGACAGAAGTTTCGTCCCAGATACGCAGTATTTT. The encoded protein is CASSPDRSFVPDTQYF.

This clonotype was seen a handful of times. CDR3 loop: CASSRPSDGRAEAFF. CDR3 bases: TGCGCCAGCAGCCGCCCCTCGGACGGGAGGGCTGAAGCTTTCTTT. This chain links TRBV4-3 with TRBJ1-1; no definite D call. Per germline, CDR1 LGHNA and CDR2 YSLEER. The length of the CDR3 is 15 residues. Trimming pared 4 bases from V and 6 bases from J, leaving 18 bases between.

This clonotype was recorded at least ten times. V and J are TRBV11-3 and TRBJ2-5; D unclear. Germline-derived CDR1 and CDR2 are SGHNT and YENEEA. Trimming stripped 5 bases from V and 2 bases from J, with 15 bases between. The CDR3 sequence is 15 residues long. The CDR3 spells CASSPFSSPQETQYF. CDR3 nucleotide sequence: TGTGCCAGCAGCCCCTTCTCAAGTCCGCAAGAGACCCAGTACTTC.

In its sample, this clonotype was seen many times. DNA for the CDR3: TGTGCCAGCAGCCTACCGGCCTTCCTCACAGATACGCAGTATTTT. Its translation is CASSLPAFLTDTQYF. The V and J genes are TRBV7-8 and TRBJ2-3; D not resolved. Germline loops: CDR1 SGHVS, CDR2 FQNEAQ. The CDR3 totals 15 residues. Trimming stripped 5 bases from V and 2 bases from J, with 14 bases between.

DNA for the CDR3: TGTGCCAGCACCGGCTTGGGATTAACGGACAGGGGAGGCGAAAAACTGTTTTTT. It yields the protein CASTGLGLTDRGGEKLFF. The chain combines TRBV5-5 with TRBJ1-4; 9 nucleotides align to TRBD1. The CDR3 has 18 amino acids. Trimming removed 6 bases from V and 8 bases from J; junction bases left unmatched: 20. CDR1 SGHKS and CDR2 YYEKEE come from the germline V gene (reference sequence).

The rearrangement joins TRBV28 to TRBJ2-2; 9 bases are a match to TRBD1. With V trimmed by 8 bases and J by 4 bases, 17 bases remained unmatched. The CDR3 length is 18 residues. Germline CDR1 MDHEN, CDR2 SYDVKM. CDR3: CASGLRDREVLLTGELFF. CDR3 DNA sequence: TGTGCCAGCGGTCTCCGGGACAGGGAAGTCCTACTCACCGGGGAGCTGTTTTTT.

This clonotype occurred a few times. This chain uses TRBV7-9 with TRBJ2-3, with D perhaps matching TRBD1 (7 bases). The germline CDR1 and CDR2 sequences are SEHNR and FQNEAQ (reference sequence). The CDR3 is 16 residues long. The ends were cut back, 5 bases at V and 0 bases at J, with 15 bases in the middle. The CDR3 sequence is CASSPVAGQSTDTQYF. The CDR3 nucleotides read TGTGCCAGCAGCCCCGTTGCGGGACAGAGCACAGATACGCAGTATTTT.

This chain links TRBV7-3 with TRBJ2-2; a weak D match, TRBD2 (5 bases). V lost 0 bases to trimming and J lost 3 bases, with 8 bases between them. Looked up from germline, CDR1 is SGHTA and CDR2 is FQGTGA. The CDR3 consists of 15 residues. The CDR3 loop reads CASSLTGSDTGELFF. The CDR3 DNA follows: TGTGCCAGCAGCTTAACAGGGAGCGACACCGGGGAGCTGTTTTTT.

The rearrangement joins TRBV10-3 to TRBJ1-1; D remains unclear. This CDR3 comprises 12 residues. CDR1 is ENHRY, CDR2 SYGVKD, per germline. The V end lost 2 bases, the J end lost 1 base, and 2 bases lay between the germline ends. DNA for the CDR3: TGTGCCATCAGTGAGAAGAACACTGAAGCTTTCTTT. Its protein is CAISEKNTEAFF.

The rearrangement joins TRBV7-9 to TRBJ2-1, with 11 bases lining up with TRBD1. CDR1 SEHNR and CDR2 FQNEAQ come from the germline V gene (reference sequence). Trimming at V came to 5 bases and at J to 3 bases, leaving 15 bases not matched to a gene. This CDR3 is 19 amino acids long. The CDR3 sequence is CASSDRDRGSLSYYNEQFF. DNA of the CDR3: TGTGCCAGCAGCGACCGGGACAGGGGGTCGCTCTCCTACTACAATGAGCAGTTCTTC.

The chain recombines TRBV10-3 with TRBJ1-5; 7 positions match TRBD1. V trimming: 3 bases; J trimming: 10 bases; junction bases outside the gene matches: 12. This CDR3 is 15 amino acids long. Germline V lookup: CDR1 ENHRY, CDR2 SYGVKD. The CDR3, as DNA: TGTGCCATCAGTGACTCCGGGACAGCCCCTCAACCCCAGCATTTT. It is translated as CAISDSGTAPQPQHF.

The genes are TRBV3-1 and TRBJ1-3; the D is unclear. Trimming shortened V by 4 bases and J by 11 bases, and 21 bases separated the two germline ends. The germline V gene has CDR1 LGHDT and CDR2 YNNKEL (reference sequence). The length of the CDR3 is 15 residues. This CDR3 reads CASSPWTDVESAIYF. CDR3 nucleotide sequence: TGTGCCAGCAGCCCCTGGACTGACGTAGAGAGTGCCATATATTTT.

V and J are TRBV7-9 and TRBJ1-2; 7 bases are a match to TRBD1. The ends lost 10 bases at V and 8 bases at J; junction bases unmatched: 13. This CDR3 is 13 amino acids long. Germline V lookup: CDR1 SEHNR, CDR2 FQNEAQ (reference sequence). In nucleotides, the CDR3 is TGTGCCACCAATGCCAGGGGGGTAATGGGCTACACCTTC. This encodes CATNARGVMGYTF.

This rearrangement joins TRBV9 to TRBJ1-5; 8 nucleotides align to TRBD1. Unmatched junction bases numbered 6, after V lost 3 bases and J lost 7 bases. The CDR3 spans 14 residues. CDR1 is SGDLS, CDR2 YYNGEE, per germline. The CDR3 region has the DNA TGTGCCAGCAGCGCAACGACAGGGGTCCAGCCCCAGCATTTT. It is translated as CASSATTGVQPQHF.

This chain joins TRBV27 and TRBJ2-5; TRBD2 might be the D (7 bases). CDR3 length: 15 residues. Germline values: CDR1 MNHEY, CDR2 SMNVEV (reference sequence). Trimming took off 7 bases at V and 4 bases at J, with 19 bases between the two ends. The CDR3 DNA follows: TGTGCCAGCACCTTGGGGGGGCAAAGTGGAGAGACCCAGTACTTC. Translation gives CASTLGGQSGETQYF.

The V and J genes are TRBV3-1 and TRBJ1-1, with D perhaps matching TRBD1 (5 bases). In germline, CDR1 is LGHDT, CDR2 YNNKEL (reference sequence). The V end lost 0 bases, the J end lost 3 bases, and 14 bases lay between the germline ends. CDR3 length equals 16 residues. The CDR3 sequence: CASSQDPDVGDTEAFF. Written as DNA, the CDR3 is TGTGCCAGCAGCCAAGATCCTGATGTAGGGGACACTGAAGCTTTCTTT.

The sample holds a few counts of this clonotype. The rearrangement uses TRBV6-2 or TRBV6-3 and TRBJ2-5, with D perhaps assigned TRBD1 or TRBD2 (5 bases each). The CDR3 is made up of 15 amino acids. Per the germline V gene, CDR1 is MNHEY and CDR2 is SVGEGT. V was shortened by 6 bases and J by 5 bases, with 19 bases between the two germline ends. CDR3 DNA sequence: TGTGCCAGCAGCCTATCGGCGTGGGACGGGGAGACCCAGTACTTC. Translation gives CASSLSAWDGETQYF.

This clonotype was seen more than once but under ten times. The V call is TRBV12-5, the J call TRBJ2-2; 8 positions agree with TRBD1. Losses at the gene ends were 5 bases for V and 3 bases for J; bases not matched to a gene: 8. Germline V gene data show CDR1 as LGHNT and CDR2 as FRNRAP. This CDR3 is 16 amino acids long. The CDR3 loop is CASGAPGQGYTGELFF. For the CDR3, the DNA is TGTGCTAGTGGTGCCCCCGGACAGGGATACACCGGGGAGCTGTTTTTT.